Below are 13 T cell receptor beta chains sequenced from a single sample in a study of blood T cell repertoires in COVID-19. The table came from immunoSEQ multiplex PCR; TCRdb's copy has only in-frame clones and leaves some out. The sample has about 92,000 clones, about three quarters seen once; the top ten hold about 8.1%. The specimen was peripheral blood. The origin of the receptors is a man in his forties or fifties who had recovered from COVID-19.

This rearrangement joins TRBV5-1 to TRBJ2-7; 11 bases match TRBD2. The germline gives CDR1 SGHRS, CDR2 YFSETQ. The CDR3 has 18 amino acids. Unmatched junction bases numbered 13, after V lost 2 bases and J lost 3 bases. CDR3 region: CASSFPNSTSGKDYEQYF. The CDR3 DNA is TGCGCCAGCAGCTTCCCCAACTCGACTAGCGGGAAGGACTACGAGCAGTACTTC.

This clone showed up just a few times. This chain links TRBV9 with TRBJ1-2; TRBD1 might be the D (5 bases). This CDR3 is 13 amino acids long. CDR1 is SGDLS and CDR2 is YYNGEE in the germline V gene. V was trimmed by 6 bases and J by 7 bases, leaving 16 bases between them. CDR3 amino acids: CASTTGGVGGYTF. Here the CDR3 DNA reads TGTGCCAGCACCACTGGGGGGGTAGGTGGCTACACCTTC.

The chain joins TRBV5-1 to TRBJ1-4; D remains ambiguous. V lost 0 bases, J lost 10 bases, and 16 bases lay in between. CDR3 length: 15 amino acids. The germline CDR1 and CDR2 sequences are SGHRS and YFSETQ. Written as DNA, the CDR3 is TGCGCCAGCAGCTTGGTACTAGGGTCGGACGGAAAACTGTTTTTT. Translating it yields CASSLVLGSDGKLFF.

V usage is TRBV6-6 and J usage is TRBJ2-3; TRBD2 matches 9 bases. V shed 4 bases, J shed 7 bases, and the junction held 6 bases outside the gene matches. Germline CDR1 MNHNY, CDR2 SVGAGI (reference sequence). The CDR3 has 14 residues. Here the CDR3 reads CASSFPGLAYTQYF. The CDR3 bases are TGTGCCAGCAGTTTTCCGGGACTAGCTTATACGCAGTATTTT.

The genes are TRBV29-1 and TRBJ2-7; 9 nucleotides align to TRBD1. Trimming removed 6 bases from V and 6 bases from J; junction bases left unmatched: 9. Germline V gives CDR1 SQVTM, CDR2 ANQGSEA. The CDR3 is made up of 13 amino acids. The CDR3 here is CSVAGQGNGEQYF. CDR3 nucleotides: TGCAGCGTCGCGGGACAGGGTAACGGCGAGCAGTACTTC.

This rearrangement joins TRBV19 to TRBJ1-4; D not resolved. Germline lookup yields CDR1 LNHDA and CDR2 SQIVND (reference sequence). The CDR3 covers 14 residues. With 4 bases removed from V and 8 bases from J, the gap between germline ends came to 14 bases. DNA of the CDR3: TGTGCCAGTAGTAATGGAGGGCTGGAAGAAAAACTGTTTTTT. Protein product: CASSNGGLEEKLFF.

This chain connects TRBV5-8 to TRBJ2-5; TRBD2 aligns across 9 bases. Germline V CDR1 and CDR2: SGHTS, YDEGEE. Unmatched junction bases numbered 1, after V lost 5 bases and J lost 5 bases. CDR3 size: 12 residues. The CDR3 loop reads CASRGLAETQYF. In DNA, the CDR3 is TGTGCCAGCAGGGGACTAGCTGAGACCCAGTACTTC.

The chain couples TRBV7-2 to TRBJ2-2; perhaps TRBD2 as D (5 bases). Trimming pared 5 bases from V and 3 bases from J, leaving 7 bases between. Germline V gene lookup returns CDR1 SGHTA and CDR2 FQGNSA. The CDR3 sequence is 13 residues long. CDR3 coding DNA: TGTGCCAGCAGCCCGAGGGACACCGGGGAGCTGTTTTTT. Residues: CASSPRDTGELFF.

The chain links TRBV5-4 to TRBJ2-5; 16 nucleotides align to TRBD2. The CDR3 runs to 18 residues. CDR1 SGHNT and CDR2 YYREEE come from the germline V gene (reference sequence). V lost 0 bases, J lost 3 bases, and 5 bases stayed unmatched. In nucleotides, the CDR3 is TGTGCCAGCAGCTTGGCGGGACTAGCGGGAGGGCGGGAAGAGACCCAGTACTTC. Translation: CASSLAGLAGGREETQYF.

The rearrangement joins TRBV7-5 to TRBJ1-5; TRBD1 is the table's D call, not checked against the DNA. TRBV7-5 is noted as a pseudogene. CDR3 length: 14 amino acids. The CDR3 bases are TGTGCCAGAAGCTTAGTGCCAGACAATCAGCCCCAGCATTTT. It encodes CARSLVPDNQPQHF.

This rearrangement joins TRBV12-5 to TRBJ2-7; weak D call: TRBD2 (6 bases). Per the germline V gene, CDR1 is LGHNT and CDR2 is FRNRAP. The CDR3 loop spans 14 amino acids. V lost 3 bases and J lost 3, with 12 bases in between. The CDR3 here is CASGLPRDFYEQYF. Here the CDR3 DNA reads TGTGCTAGTGGTTTACCCCGGGACTTCTACGAGCAGTACTTC.

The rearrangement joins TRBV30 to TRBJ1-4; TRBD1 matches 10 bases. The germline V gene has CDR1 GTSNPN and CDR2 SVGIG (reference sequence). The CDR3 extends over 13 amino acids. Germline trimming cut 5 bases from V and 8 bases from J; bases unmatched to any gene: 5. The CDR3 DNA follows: TGTGCCTGGGGGACAGGGGTAGGGGAAAAACTGTTTTTT. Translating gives CAWGTGVGEKLFF.

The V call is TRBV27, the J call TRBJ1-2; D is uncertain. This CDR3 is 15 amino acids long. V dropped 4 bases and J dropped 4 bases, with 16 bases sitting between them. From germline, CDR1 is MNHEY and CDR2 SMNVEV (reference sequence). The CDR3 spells CASSSGLGSFYGYTF. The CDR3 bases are TGTGCCAGCAGTTCAGGACTGGGGAGCTTCTATGGCTACACCTTC.